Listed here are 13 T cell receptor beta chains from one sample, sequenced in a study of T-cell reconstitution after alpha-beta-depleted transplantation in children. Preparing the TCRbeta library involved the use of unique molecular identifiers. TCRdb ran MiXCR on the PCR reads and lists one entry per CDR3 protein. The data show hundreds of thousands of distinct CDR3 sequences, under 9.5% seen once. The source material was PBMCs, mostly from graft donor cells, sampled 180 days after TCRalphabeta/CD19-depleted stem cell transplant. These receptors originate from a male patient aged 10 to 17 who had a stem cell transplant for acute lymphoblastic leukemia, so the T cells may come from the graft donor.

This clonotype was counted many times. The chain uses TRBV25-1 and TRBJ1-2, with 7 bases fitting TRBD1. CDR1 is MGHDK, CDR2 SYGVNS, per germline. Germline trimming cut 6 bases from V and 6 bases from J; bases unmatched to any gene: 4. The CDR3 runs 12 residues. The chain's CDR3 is CASRRQGHGYTF. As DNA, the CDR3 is TGTGCCAGCAGGAGACAGGGCCATGGCTACACCTTC.

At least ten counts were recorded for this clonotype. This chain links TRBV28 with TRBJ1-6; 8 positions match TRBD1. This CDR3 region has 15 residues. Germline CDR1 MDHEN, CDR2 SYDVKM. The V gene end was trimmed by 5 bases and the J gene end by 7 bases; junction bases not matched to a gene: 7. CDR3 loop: CASSLGQGRNSPLHF. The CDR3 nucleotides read TGTGCCAGCAGTCTAGGACAGGGAAGAAATTCACCCCTCCACTTT.

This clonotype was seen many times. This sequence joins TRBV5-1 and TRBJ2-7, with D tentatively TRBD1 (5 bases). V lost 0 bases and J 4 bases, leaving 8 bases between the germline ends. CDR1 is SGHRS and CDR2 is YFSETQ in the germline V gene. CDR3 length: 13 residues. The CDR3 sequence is CASSLGQHYEQYF. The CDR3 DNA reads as TGCGCCAGCAGCTTGGGACAGCATTACGAGCAGTACTTC.

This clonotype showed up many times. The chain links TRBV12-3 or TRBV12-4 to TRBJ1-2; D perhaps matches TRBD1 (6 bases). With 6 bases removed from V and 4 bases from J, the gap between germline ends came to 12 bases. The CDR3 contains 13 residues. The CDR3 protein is CASSPGQPYGYTF. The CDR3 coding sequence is TGTGCCAGCAGCCCCGGACAGCCCTATGGCTACACCTTC.

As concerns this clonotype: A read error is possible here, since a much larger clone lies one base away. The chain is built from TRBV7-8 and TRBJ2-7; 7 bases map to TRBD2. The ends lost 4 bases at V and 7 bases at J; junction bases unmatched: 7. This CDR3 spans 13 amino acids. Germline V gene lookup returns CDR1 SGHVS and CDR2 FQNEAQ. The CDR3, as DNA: TGTGCCAGCAGCTCAGTGGAAGCGGGAGAGCAGTACTTC. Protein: CASSSVEAGEQYF.

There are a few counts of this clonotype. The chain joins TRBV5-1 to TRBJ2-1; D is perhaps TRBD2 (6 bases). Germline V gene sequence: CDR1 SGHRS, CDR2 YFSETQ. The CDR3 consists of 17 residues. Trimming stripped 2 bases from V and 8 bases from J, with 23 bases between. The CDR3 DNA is TGCGCCAGCAGCTTACCGGGTCCGGGACTTCGAGGGGATGAGCAGTTCTTC. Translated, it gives CASSLPGPGLRGDEQFF.

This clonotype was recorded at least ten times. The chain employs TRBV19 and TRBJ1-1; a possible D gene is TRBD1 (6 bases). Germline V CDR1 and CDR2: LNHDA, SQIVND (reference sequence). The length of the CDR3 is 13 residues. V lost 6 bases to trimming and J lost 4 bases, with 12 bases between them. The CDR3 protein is CASRTGVVTEAFF. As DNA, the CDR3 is TGTGCCAGTAGGACAGGAGTAGTCACTGAAGCTTTCTTT.

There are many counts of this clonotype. CDR3 amino acids: CASGPSSYNEQFF. In nucleotides, the CDR3 is TGTGCCAGCGGTCCTAGCTCCTACAATGAGCAGTTCTTC. The V call is TRBV7-9, the J call TRBJ2-1; D call uncertain. The CDR3 totals 13 residues. V was trimmed by 8 bases and J by 0 bases, leaving 8 bases between them. Germline V gene data show CDR1 as SEHNR and CDR2 as FQNEAQ (reference sequence).

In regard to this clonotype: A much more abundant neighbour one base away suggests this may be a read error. CDR3 sequence: CAGSTLGIGTQYF. CDR3 in DNA: TGTGCCGGCAGTACCCTAGGTATAGGTACGCAGTATTTT. The chain couples TRBV27 to TRBJ2-3; D uncertain. Per the germline V gene, CDR1 is MNHEY and CDR2 is SMNVEV (reference sequence). CDR3 length: 13 residues.

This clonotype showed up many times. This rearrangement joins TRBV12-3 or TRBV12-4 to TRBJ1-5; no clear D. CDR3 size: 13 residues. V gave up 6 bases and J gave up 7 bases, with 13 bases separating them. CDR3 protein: CASSVGSEQPQHF. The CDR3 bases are TGTGCCAGCAGCGTAGGATCGGAGCAGCCCCAGCATTTT.

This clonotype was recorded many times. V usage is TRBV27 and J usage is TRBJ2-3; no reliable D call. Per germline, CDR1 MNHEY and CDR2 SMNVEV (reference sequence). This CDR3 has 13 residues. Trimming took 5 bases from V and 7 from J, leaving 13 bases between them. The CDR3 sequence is CASSTERRYTQYF. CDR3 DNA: TGTGCCAGCAGTACCGAGAGGCGGTATACGCAGTATTTT.

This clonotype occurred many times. CDR3 amino acids: CASVDGPGLTRAYEQYF. The DNA for the CDR3 is TGCGCCAGCGTGGACGGACCCGGACTTACCCGCGCTTACGAGCAGTACTTC. The chain couples TRBV10-2 to TRBJ2-7; perhaps TRBD2 as D (5 bases). The V gene's germline CDR1 is WSHSY and CDR2 SAAADI. Trimming removed 8 bases from V and 4 bases from J, with 27 bases in between. The CDR3 totals 17 residues.

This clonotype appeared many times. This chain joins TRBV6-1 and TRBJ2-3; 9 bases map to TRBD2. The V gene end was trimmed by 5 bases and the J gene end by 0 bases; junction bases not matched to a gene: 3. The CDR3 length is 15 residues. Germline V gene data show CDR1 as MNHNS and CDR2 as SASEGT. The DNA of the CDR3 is TGTGCCAGCAGTCGAACTAGCGGGAGCACAGATACGCAGTATTTT. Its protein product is CASSRTSGSTDTQYF.